The 20 T cell receptor beta chains below were found in one sample sequenced in a study of early T cells in non-severe SARS-CoV-2 infection. TCRdb re-called the 5' RACE reads with MiXCR, one entry per CDR3 protein. Among about 69,000 distinct CDR3 sequences listed, roughly 13% were seen once. The sequencing input was whole blood. These TCRs come from an adult who was a healthcare worker with PCR-confirmed SARS-CoV-2 infection or an uninfected control (not recorded which).

The chain couples TRBV30 to TRBJ1-2; TRBD1 aligns across 7 bases. The CDR3 sequence is 17 residues long. CDR1 and CDR2 (germline): GTSNPN, SVGIG (reference sequence). The ends lost 0 bases at V and 1 base at J; junction bases unmatched: 11. The chain's CDR3 is CAWSVPGVGQHNYGYTF. The CDR3 nucleotides read TGTGCCTGGAGTGTCCCCGGGGTGGGACAGCATAACTATGGCTACACCTTC.

This clonotype was picked up many times. This rearrangement joins TRBV9 to TRBJ2-1; 14 bases align to TRBD2. This CDR3 has 16 amino acids. After removal of 4 bases from V and 8 bases from J, the junction contained 8 bases not matched to a gene. Germline V gene data show CDR1 as SGDLS and CDR2 as YYNGEE. The CDR3 reads CASSPRLAGGQDEQFF. The CDR3, as DNA: TGTGCCAGCAGCCCCAGACTAGCGGGGGGGCAGGATGAGCAGTTCTTC.

The chain is built from TRBV3-1 and TRBJ2-1, with TRBD2 matching over 8 bases. The V segment lost 0 bases and the J segment 5 bases; nucleotides outside the gene matches: 3. Germline V gene lookup returns CDR1 LGHDT and CDR2 YNNKEL (reference sequence). The CDR3 contains 15 residues. DNA of the CDR3: TGTGCCAGCAGCCAAGATCCCGGGGGGGACAATGAGCAGTTCTTC. This gives the protein CASSQDPGGDNEQFF.

The V gene is TRBV20-1, the J gene TRBJ2-3, with TRBD1 identical over 8 bases. Germline values: CDR1 DFQATT, CDR2 SNEGSKA (reference sequence). Losses at the gene ends were 2 bases for V and 5 bases for J; bases not matched to a gene: 9. CDR3 length: 15 residues. CDR3 loop: CSARYGQGGRDTQYF. CDR3 DNA: TGCAGTGCTAGATACGGACAGGGTGGGAGAGATACGCAGTATTTT.

V usage is TRBV3-1 and J usage is TRBJ2-7; 8 bases fit TRBD1. Looked up from germline, CDR1 is LGHDT and CDR2 is YNNKEL (reference sequence). V trimming: 2 bases; J trimming: 4 bases; junction bases outside the gene matches: 4. The CDR3 has 14 amino acids. The CDR3 DNA sequence: TGTGCCAGCAGCCAAAACAGGGGGGAGTACGAGCAGTACTTC. Translating gives CASSQNRGEYEQYF.

The chain has TRBV29-1 and TRBJ2-5; the match to TRBD1 covers 9 bases. The germline V gene has CDR1 SQVTM and CDR2 ANQGSEA. This CDR3 region has 14 residues. With V trimmed by 7 bases and J by 1 base, 7 bases remained unmatched. The CDR3 DNA reads as TGCAGCGGGGGGACAGGGCGAGGCCAAGAGACCCAGTACTTC. This sequence encodes CSGGTGRGQETQYF.

This clonotype has only a few counts. V is TRBV2 and J is TRBJ2-6; the D is unclear. V lost 6 bases, J lost 4 bases, and 16 bases lay in between. CDR1 and CDR2 (germline): SNHLY, FYNNEI. The CDR3 spans 16 residues. The CDR3 nucleotides read TGTGCCAGCAGACCCACGTCAGCCCCCGGGGCCAACGTCCTGACTTTC. This sequence encodes CASRPTSAPGANVLTF.

The chain carries TRBV2 and TRBJ2-2, with unresolved D. This CDR3 region has 13 residues. The ends were cut back, 6 bases at V and 6 bases at J, with 11 bases in the middle. Germline V gene sequence: CDR1 SNHLY, CDR2 FYNNEI. The CDR3 bases are TGTGCCAGCAGACTCGTGACGGCCGGGGAGCTGTTTTTT. As protein: CASRLVTAGELFF. Full variable domain (rest looked up from reference TRBV2 and TRBJ2-2): EPEVTQTPSHQVTQMGQEVILRCVPISNHLYFYWYRQILGQKVEFLVSFYNNEISEKSEIFDDQFSVERPDGSNFTLKIRSTKLEDSAMYFCASRLVTAGELFFGEGSRLTVL.

This clonotype was detected ten times or more. The V call is TRBV6-1, the J call TRBJ1-2; tentatively, D is TRBD1 (5 bases). The CDR3 contains 15 residues. From germline, CDR1 is MNHNS and CDR2 SASEGT. V was shortened by 4 bases and J by 4 bases, with 16 bases between the two germline ends. The CDR3 coding sequence is TGTGCCAGCAGTGGCGGGGCCCCAAGCTCCTATGGCTACACCTTC. Protein sequence: CASSGGAPSSYGYTF.

This clonotype was seen a handful of times. The chain couples TRBV10-3 to TRBJ1-3; tentative D call: TRBD1 (5 bases). V dropped 4 bases and J dropped 4 bases, with 17 bases sitting between them. The CDR3 runs to 16 residues. CDR1 is ENHRY and CDR2 is SYGVKD in the germline V gene. CDR3 in amino acids: CAISAISVGLGNTIYF. The CDR3 DNA reads as TGTGCCATCAGTGCCATCTCAGTGGGACTCGGAAACACCATATATTTT.

This sequence joins TRBV6-6 and TRBJ2-7; 7 bases match TRBD1. CDR1 is MNHNY, CDR2 SVGAGI, per germline (reference sequence). V shed 6 bases and J 6 bases; nucleotides not matched to a gene: 8. CDR3 length equals 13 residues. In DNA, the CDR3 is TGTGCCAGCAGGGACAGGTCAGGGGGCGAGCAGTACTTC. It specifies CASRDRSGGEQYF.

This clonotype was counted many times. This chain links TRBV30 with TRBJ1-2; a possible D gene is TRBD1 (5 bases). Looked up from germline, CDR1 is GTSNPN and CDR2 is SVGIG (reference sequence). V lost 2 bases and J lost 7, with 11 bases in between. CDR3 size: 12 residues. The CDR3, as DNA: TGTGCCTGGAGTCAGGGCGGGACTGGCTACACCTTC. This codes for CAWSQGGTGYTF.

This clonotype was picked up a small number of times. The V gene is TRBV6-6, the J gene TRBJ1-2; D might be TRBD1 (6 bases). V lost 5 bases, J lost 10 bases, and 17 bases lay in between. Germline-derived CDR1 and CDR2 are MNHNY and SVGAGI (reference sequence). The CDR3 totals 13 residues. In DNA, the CDR3 is TGTGCCAGCAGTCTGACAGGCTCCCACCCCTACACCTTC. Its translation is CASSLTGSHPYTF.

This clonotype has ten or more counts. The V call is TRBV6-6, the J call TRBJ2-7; a possible D gene is TRBD1 (5 bases). V was pared by 2 bases and J by 5 bases, with 10 bases between. CDR3 size: 13 residues. Germline V gives CDR1 MNHNY, CDR2 SVGAGI (reference sequence). CDR3 sequence: CASSYVGAHEQYF. In DNA form, the CDR3 reads TGTGCCAGCAGTTACGTTGGGGCCCACGAGCAGTACTTC.

The chain combines TRBV9 with TRBJ2-1; 7 bases match TRBD1. CDR3 length: 14 amino acids. J was trimmed by 4 bases and V by 7 bases; bases with no gene match: 8. The germline V gene encodes CDR1 SGDLS and CDR2 YYNGEE. The CDR3: CASDNRDSYNEQFF. The CDR3 bases are TGTGCCAGCGACAACCGGGACAGTTACAATGAGCAGTTCTTC.

At least ten counts were recorded for this clonotype. The chain is built from TRBV28 and TRBJ2-3, with 12 nucleotides matching TRBD2. The V gene's germline CDR1 is MDHEN and CDR2 SYDVKM. V lost 8 bases and J lost 10; bases outside the gene matches: 10. CDR3 length: 14 residues. The CDR3 DNA reads as TGTGCCAGCCAGGGACTAGCGGGCAAGTGGCCGCAGTATTTT. As protein: CASQGLAGKWPQYF.

This clonotype appeared many times. The chain uses TRBV6-5 and TRBJ2-1; D is perhaps TRBD2 (7 bases). Germline assignment: CDR1 MNHEY and CDR2 SVGAGI. V dropped 0 bases and J dropped 4 bases, with 13 bases sitting between them. The CDR3 covers 16 residues. CDR3 coding DNA: TGTGCCAGCAGTTACTCATCGGGGGGCCTTTACAATGAGCAGTTCTTC. Translation gives CASSYSSGGLYNEQFF.

The genes are TRBV29-1 and TRBJ2-7; no reliable D call. CDR3 length: 12 residues. Germline V gives CDR1 SQVTM, CDR2 ANQGSEA. Trimming shortened V by 4 bases and J by 1 base, and 8 bases separated the two germline ends. The CDR3, as DNA: TGCAGCGTTGGGGTCAATTCCTACGAGCAGTACTTC. This encodes CSVGVNSYEQYF.

This clonotype was counted at least ten times. The rearrangement links TRBV6-5 to TRBJ1-2; D gene unclear. The CDR3 has 15 residues. Per germline, CDR1 MNHEY and CDR2 SVGAGI. Trimming stripped 0 bases from V and 7 bases from J, with 15 bases between. CDR3 coding DNA: TGTGCCAGCAGTTACTCGAATGGGAAAGTGGGTGGCTACACCTTC. Its translation: CASSYSNGKVGGYTF.

In its sample, this clonotype was seen a few times. The rearrangement joins TRBV7-8 to TRBJ1-1, with D perhaps TRBD1 (5 bases). Trimming removed 1 base at V and 8 bases at J, with 14 bases between. The CDR3 has 14 residues. The germline V gene encodes CDR1 SGHVS and CDR2 FQNEAQ. The CDR3 reads CASSLVGGGIEAFF. The CDR3 region has the DNA TGTGCCAGCAGCTTAGTTGGGGGGGGGATCGAAGCTTTCTTT.